These T cell receptor beta chains were read from a single sample in a study of shared clonotypes between healthy human individuals. TCRdb keeps only in-frame clones here, not all; method: immunoSEQ multiplex PCR. This sample has about 1,800,000 clones, with approximately 94% found just once. What was sequenced was naive CD8+ T cells sorted from blood. These receptors were taken from a man between 18 and 29 years old in good health. Both conserved end residues are part of each CDR3. A D gene is named only where the DNA matches it firmly. Clone size is not always given. Where it is, it says once, few, many or a class for expanded clones.

clone_size: once
v_call: TRBV6-5
j_call: TRBJ2-7
d_call: TRBD1
cdr3_nt: TGTGCCAGCAGTTCATCGATGGGACAGGACGAGCAGTACTTC
cdr3_aa: CASSSSMGQDEQYF

clone_size: .
v_call: TRBV6-5
j_call: TRBJ2-3
d_call: .
cdr3_nt: TGTGCCAGCAGCCCGACAGGGGAGGGAGATACGCAGTATTTT
cdr3_aa: CASSPTGEGDTQYF

clone_size: .
v_call: TRBV5-1
j_call: TRBJ2-7
d_call: TRBD2
cdr3_nt: TGCGCCAGCAGGATCGGACTAGCGGAATCCTACGAGCAGTACTTC
cdr3_aa: CASRIGLAESYEQYF

clone_size: .
v_call: TRBV19
j_call: TRBJ2-7
d_call: TRBD1
cdr3_nt: TGTGCCAGTAGTACCCACAGGGGGCGCATTCCCGACGAGCAGTACTTC
cdr3_aa: CASSTHRGRIPDEQYF

clone_size: .
v_call: TRBV29-1
j_call: TRBJ2-3
d_call: .
cdr3_nt: TGCAGCGTTGACCGGGGAACAGATACGCAGTATTTT
cdr3_aa: CSVDRGTDTQYF

clone_size: .
v_call: TRBV6-5
j_call: TRBJ2-3
d_call: .
cdr3_nt: TGTGCCAGCAGCTCCGTTCAGCCTAACCGCGATACGCAGTATTTT
cdr3_aa: CASSSVQPNRDTQYF

clone_size: .
v_call: TRBV7-9
j_call: TRBJ2-3
d_call: TRBD2
cdr3_nt: TGTGCCAGCAGCCCGCGGGAGGGTACTAGCACAGATACGCAGTATTTT
cdr3_aa: CASSPREGTSTDTQYF

clone_size: once
v_call: TRBV28
j_call: TRBJ2-5
d_call: .
cdr3_nt: TGTGCCAGCAGCCCCACAGGGCTAGGGGAGACCCAGTACTTC
cdr3_aa: CASSPTGLGETQYF

clone_size: .
v_call: TRBV9
j_call: TRBJ2-7
d_call: .
cdr3_nt: TGTGCCAGCAGCGTAGAGGGCAACGAGCAGTACTTC
cdr3_aa: CASSVEGNEQYF

clone_size: once
v_call: TRBV9
j_call: TRBJ1-2
d_call: .
cdr3_nt: TGTGCCAGCAGCGTAGGGGACGGGGGATTTTATGGCTACACCTTC
cdr3_aa: CASSVGDGGFYGYTF

clone_size: .
v_call: TRBV10-3
j_call: TRBJ2-7
d_call: .
cdr3_nt: TGTGCCACCCGAACAGGATACGAGCAGTACTTC
cdr3_aa: CATRTGYEQYF

clone_size: .
v_call: TRBV6-6
j_call: TRBJ1-2
d_call: .
cdr3_nt: TGTGCCAGCAGTTACCGGGGGTCCCCTCATGGCTACACCTTC
cdr3_aa: CASSYRGSPHGYTF

clone_size: .
v_call: TRBV7-3
j_call: TRBJ1-1
d_call: .
cdr3_nt: TGTGCCAGCAGCTTAACGGGGGGAATGAACACTGAAGCTTTCTTT
cdr3_aa: CASSLTGGMNTEAFF

clone_size: .
v_call: TRBV27
j_call: TRBJ1-5
d_call: .
cdr3_nt: TGTGCCAGCAGCCGGGGCAGCCATCAGCCCCAGCATTTT
cdr3_aa: CASSRGSHQPQHF